The 16 T cell receptor beta chains listed next were all sequenced from one sample in a study of T cell repertoires in cytomegalovirus infection. From the reads, TCRdb called clonotypes with MiXCR, one entry per CDR3 protein. Of approximately 260,000 distinct CDR3 sequences listed, 22% are singletons. No antigen has been identified for these receptors. Here the sequenced sample was cultured PBMCs, taken from culture after CMV antigen stimulation. The receptors stem from a human donor in good health (CMV status not recorded). Some clones in this sample may be carry-over from other donors' samples.

V is TRBV15 and J is TRBJ2-7; possibly TRBD1 for D (5 bases). CDR3 length: 13 amino acids. The germline gives CDR1 LNHNV, CDR2 YYDKDF (reference sequence). With 0 bases removed from V and 6 bases from J, the gap between germline ends came to 9 bases. The CDR3 region has the DNA TGTGCCACCAGCAGAGATCCAGGGCGCGAGCAGTACTTC. Translated, it gives CATSRDPGREQYF. Full variable domain (remainder filled in from reference TRBV15 and TRBJ2-7): DAMVIQNPRYQVTQFGKPVTLSCSQTLNHNVMYWYQQKSSQAPKLLFHYYDKDFNNEADTPDNFQSRRPNTSFCFLDIRSPGLGDTAMYLCATSRDPGREQYFGPGTRLTVT.

The rearrangement uses TRBV6-2 or TRBV6-3 and TRBJ1-1; D is perhaps TRBD1 (6 bases). Trimming shortened V by 5 bases and J by 4 bases, and 14 bases separated the two germline ends. Germline lookup yields CDR1 MNHEY and CDR2 SVGEGT. The CDR3 has 14 residues. CDR3 in DNA: TGTGCCAGCAGTGACACGAGGGACATCACTGAAGCTTTCTTT. The encoded protein is CASSDTRDITEAFF.

This clonotype has a handful of counts. The genes are TRBV28 and TRBJ1-1, with D possibly being TRBD1 (5 bases). Germline CDR1 and CDR2: MDHEN and SYDVKM. The V end lost 4 bases, the J end lost 4 bases, and 19 bases lay between the germline ends. The CDR3 length is 16 residues. In DNA, the CDR3 is TGTGCCAGCAGTTCCCGGGGGTCAGTCCTGGGCACTGAAGCTTTCTTT. This encodes CASSSRGSVLGTEAFF.

This clonotype was seen repeatedly, ten times or more. J is TRBJ2-6 and V is TRBV7-3; 7 bases align to TRBD1. Looked up from germline, CDR1 is SGHTA and CDR2 is FQGTGA. Germline trimming cut 8 bases from V and 1 base from J; bases unmatched to any gene: 2. This CDR3 has 14 amino acids. The CDR3 reads CASAQGSGANVLTF. The DNA for the CDR3 is TGTGCCAGCGCACAGGGGTCTGGGGCCAACGTCCTGACTTTC.

Only a few counts were recorded for this clonotype. The chain employs TRBV4-3 and TRBJ1-2, with a possible D match to TRBD1 (5 bases). V lost 0 bases and J lost 4, with 12 bases in between. CDR1 is LGHNA and CDR2 is YSLEER in the germline V gene. The CDR3 sequence is 15 residues long. The CDR3 DNA sequence: TGCGCCAGCAGCCAAGATATGGCAGGGACCTATGGCTACACCTTC. It codes for CASSQDMAGTYGYTF.

The chain employs TRBV20-1 and TRBJ2-3, with 7 bases identical to TRBD2. This CDR3 has 18 amino acids. Germline CDR1 and CDR2: DFQATT and SNEGSKA (reference sequence). Trimming at V came to 5 bases and at J to 4 bases, leaving 21 bases not matched to a gene. The CDR3 DNA is TGCAGTGCTTCCTCCGGGACTGGCGGGAGTGTATCCCCAGATACGCAGTATTTT. Protein: CSASSGTGGSVSPDTQYF.

A remark on this clonotype: The CDR3 carries no conserved terminal phenylalanine or tryptophan, so it likely arises from a read error. The gene calls are TRBV4-3 and TRBJ1-6, with D unresolved. Germline V CDR1 and CDR2: LGHNA, YSLEER. The CDR3 totals 16 residues. V was shortened by 0 bases and J by 8 bases, with 14 bases between the two germline ends. Written as DNA, the CDR3 is TGCGCCAGCAGCCAAGATCATCGAGGGCTGTATTCACCCCTCCACCTT. This translates into CASSQDHRGLYSPLHL.

This chain links TRBV7-6 with TRBJ2-2; 13 bases are shared with TRBD2. The CDR3 extends over 15 amino acids. Germline V CDR1 and CDR2: SGHVS, FNYEAQ. The ends lost 5 bases at V and 5 bases at J; junction bases unmatched: 2. CDR3 nucleotide sequence: TGTGCCAGCAGCCCGGGACTAGCGGGAACCGGGGAGCTGTTTTTT. Translation gives CASSPGLAGTGELFF.

The V and J genes are TRBV30 and TRBJ1-2, with D perhaps matching TRBD1 (6 bases). CDR1 and CDR2 from the germline V gene are GTSNPN and SVGIG (reference sequence). The germline V and J ends were trimmed by 1 base and 8 bases, with 14 bases remaining between them. The CDR3 consists of 13 residues. The CDR3 region has the DNA TGTGCCTGGAGTGCCAGCCAGGGGCAGGGCTACACCTTC. Amino acids: CAWSASQGQGYTF.

Comment on this clonotype: This clone may be a read error of a much larger clone one base away. The rearrangement uses TRBV20-1 and TRBJ1-5; 8 positions agree with TRBD1. Germline assignment: CDR1 DFQATT and CDR2 SNEGSKA (reference sequence). The CDR3 covers 14 residues. The DNA of the CDR3 is TGCAGTGCTGGAGGACAGGGAAGCAATCCGCCCCAGCATTTT. As protein: CSAGGQGSNPPQHF.

This clonotype has a handful of counts. V usage is TRBV18 and J usage is TRBJ1-1; no reliable D call. Germline V gene sequence: CDR1 KGHSH, CDR2 LQKENI. Trimming removed 4 bases from V and 0 bases from J, with 9 bases in between. This CDR3 comprises 14 residues. CDR3 sequence (DNA): TGTGCCAGCTCACAGGCGTCAATGAACACTGAAGCTTTCTTT. Encoded protein: CASSQASMNTEAFF.

The genes are TRBV6-2 or TRBV6-3 and TRBJ2-7, with D perhaps matching TRBD2 (5 bases). CDR1 and CDR2 (germline): MNHEY, SVGEGT. This CDR3 region has 13 residues. V was cut by 6 bases and J by 6 bases, with 15 bases left in between. In DNA, the CDR3 is TGTGCCAGCAGAAAATTTCACGAGGGCGAGCAGTACGTC. It encodes CASRKFHEGEQYV.

The chain joins TRBV11-1 to TRBJ2-5; D gene uncertain. This CDR3 has 13 amino acids. The germline V and J ends were trimmed by 6 bases and 3 bases, with 11 bases remaining between them. Germline loops: CDR1 SGHAT, CDR2 FQDESV (reference sequence). CDR3 sequence reads: CASRFGSEETQYF. DNA for the CDR3: TGTGCCAGCAGATTCGGATCGGAAGAGACCCAGTACTTC.

The chain carries TRBV28 and TRBJ1-1; TRBD1 matches 8 bases. Looked up from germline, CDR1 is MDHEN and CDR2 is SYDVKM. The V gene end was trimmed by 6 bases and the J gene end by 3 bases; junction bases not matched to a gene: 3. The CDR3 runs 13 residues. The CDR3 is CASSQGADTEAFF. The CDR3 coding sequence is TGTGCCAGCAGCCAGGGGGCGGACACTGAAGCTTTCTTT.

This clonotype was seen a few times. This chain links TRBV6-2 or TRBV6-3 with TRBJ2-2; perhaps TRBD1 as D (8 bases). The CDR3 loop spans 17 amino acids. The V end lost 0 bases, the J end lost 5 bases, and 16 bases lay between the germline ends. From germline, CDR1 is MNHEY and CDR2 SVGEGT. DNA of the CDR3: TGTGCCAGCAGTTACTCTGTGGACAGGGAGGGGACCGGGGAGCTGTTTTTT. This encodes CASSYSVDREGTGELFF.

The CDR3 region has the DNA TGCGCCAGCAGCGGCGGACTAGCGGGAGCGGGCAATGAGCAGTTCTTC. It yields the protein CASSGGLAGAGNEQFF. The rearrangement uses TRBV5-1 and TRBJ2-1, with 13 bases lining up with TRBD2. The trim removed 4 bases at V and 6 bases at J, leaving 7 bases unmatched. From germline, CDR1 is SGHRS and CDR2 YFSETQ. The CDR3 length is 16 residues.